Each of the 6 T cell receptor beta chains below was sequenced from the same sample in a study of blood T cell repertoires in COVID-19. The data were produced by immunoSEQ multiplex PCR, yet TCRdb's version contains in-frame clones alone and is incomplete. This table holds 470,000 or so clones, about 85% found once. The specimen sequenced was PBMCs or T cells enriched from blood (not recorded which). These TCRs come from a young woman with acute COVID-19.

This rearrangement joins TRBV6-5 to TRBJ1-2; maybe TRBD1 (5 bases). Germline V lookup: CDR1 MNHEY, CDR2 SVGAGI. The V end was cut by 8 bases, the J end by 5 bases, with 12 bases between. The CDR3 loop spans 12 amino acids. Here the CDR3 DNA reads TGTGCCAGCCGCTCGCAGGGTTATGGCTACACCTTC. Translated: CASRSQGYGYTF.

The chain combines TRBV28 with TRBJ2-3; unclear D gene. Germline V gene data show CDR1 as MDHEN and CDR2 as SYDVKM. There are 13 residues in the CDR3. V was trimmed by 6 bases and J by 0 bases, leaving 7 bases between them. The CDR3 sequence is CASSATSTDTQYF. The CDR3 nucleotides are TGTGCCAGCAGCGCGACTAGCACAGATACGCAGTATTTT. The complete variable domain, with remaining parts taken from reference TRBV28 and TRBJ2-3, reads DVKVTQSSRYLVKRTGEKVFLECVQDMDHENMFWYRQDPGLGLRLIYFSYDVKMKEKGDIPEGYSVSREKKERFSLILESASTNQTSMYLCASSATSTDTQYFGPGTRLTVL.

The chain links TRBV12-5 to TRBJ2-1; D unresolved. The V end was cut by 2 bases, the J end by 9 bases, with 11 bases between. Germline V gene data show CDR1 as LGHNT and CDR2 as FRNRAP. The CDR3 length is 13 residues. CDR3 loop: CASGLLLGGEQFF. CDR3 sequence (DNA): TGTGCTAGTGGTTTGCTACTCGGTGGTGAGCAGTTCTTC.

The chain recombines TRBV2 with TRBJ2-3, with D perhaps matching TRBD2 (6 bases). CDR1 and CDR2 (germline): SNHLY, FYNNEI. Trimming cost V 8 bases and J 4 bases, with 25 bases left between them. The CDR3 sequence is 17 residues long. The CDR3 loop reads CASGGTSGFMGADTQYF. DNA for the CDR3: TGTGCCAGCGGCGGGACTTCTGGTTTCATGGGTGCAGATACGCAGTATTTT.

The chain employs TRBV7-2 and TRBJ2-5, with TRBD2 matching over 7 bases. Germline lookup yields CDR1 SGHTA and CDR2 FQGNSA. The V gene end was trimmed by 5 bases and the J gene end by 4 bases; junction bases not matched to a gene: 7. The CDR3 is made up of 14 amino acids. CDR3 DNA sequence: TGTGCCAGCAGCCCCGGACTAGAGAGAGAGACCCAGTACTTC. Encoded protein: CASSPGLERETQYF.

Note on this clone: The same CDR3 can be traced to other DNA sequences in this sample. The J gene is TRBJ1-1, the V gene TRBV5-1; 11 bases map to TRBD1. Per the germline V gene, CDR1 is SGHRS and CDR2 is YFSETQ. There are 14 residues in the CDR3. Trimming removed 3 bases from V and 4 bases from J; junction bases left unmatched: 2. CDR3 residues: CASSSGQGATEAFF. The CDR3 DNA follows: TGCGCCAGCAGCTCCGGACAGGGGGCCACTGAAGCTTTCTTT.